This record concerns one T cell receptor (beta chain) sequence. Antigen unknown. The CDR3 loop spans 16 amino acids. V was pared by 3 bases and J by 0 bases, with 6 bases of the junction left unmatched. The germline gives CDR1 SGHDT, CDR2 YYEEEE. PCR primers comprised 60 Vbeta and 13 Jbeta primers. Profiled with immunoSEQ multiplex PCR; TCRdb holds only in-frame clones, not every one. There are 35,000 to 55,000 clones in the sample; about two thirds occur only once, and more than 10% lies in the top ten. This sample is drawn from a study of cytomegalovirus exposure and HLA in healthy donors. Looking at the study overall: Earlier, 100 million to 120 million unique TCR beta sequences were recovered from around 190 million T cells by an analysis. There were 75 million to 95 million unique TCRs (from HLA-typed donors) in an early data release.

Points from the study as a whole: Being productive about 87% or about 30% of the time was typical of most TCR beta V segments in an earlier analysis.

Sequencing was carried out using PBMCs. The clonotype originates from a man aged 60 to 75 in good health and CMV-seropositive. The J gene is TRBJ2-4, the V gene TRBV5-6, with 7 bases aligning to TRBD2. CDR3 sequence: CASSYWTRLAKNIQYF. CDR3 coding DNA: TGTGCCAGCAGCTATTGGACTAGACTAGCCAAAAACATTCAGTACTTC. Full variable domain (missing parts from reference TRBV5-6 and TRBJ2-4): DAGVTQSPTHLIKTRGQQVTLRCSPKSGHDTVSWYQQALGQGPQFIFQYYEEEERQRGNFPDRFSGHQFPNYSSELNVNALLLGDSALYLCASSYWTRLAKNIQYFGAGTRLSVL.